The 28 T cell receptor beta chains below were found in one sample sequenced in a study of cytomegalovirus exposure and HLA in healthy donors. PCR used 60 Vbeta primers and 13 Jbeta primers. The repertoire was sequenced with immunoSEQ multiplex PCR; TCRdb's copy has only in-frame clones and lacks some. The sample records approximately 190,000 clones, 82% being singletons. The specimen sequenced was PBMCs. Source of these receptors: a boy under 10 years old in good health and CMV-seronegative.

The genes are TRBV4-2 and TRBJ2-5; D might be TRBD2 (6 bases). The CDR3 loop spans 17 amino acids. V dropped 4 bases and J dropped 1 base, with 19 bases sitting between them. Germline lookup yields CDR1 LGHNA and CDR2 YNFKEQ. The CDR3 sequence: CASSRDVVERAQETQYF. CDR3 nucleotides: TGTGCCAGCAGCCGAGACGTGGTGGAGCGGGCCCAAGAGACCCAGTACTTC.

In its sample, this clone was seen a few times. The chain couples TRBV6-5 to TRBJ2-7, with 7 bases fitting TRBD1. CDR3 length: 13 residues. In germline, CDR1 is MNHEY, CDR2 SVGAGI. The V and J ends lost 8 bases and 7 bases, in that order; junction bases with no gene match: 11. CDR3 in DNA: TGTGCCAGCTCAGGGGGACCCTTCTGGGAGCAGTACTTC. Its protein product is CASSGGPFWEQYF.

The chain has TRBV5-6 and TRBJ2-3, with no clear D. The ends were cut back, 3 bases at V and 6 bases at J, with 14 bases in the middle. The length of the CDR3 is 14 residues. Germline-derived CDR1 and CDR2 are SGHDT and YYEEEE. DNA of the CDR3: TGTGCCAGCAGCTCGATCCCAACTATGGATACGCAGTATTTT. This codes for CASSSIPTMDTQYF.

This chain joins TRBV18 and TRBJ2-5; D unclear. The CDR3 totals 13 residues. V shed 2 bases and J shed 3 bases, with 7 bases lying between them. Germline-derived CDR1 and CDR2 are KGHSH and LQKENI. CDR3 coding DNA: TGTGCCAGCTCACCAACAGTTGAAGAGACCCAGTACTTC. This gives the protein CASSPTVEETQYF.

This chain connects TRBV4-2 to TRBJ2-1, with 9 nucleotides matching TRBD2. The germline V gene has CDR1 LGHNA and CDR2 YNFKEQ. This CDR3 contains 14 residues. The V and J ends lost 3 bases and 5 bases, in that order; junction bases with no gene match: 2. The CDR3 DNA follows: TGTGCCAGCAGCCAGGCGGGGGGGAACAATGAGCAGTTCTTC. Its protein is CASSQAGGNNEQFF.

CDR3 region: CASRWLTQGANTQYF. CDR3 nucleotide sequence: TGTGCCAGCAGATGGCTGACTCAGGGGGCAAATACGCAGTATTTT. This chain links TRBV5-6 with TRBJ2-3, with TRBD1 matching 8 bases. The CDR3 consists of 15 residues. With 5 bases clipped from V and 7 bases from J, the junction kept 12 bases outside the gene matches. The V gene's germline CDR1 is SGHDT and CDR2 YYEEEE.

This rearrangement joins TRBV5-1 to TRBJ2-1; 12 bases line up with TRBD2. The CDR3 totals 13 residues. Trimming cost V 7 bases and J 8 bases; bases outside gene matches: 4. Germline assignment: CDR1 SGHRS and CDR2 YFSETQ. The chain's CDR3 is CASGLAGWDEQFF. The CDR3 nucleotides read TGCGCCAGCGGACTAGCGGGGTGGGATGAGCAGTTCTTC.

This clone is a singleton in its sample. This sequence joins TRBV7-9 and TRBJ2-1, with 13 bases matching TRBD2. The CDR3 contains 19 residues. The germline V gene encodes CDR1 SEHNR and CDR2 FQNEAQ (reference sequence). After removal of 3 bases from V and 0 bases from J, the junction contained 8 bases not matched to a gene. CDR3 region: CASSLAGTSGARSYNEQFF. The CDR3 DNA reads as TGTGCCAGCAGCTTGGCCGGGACTAGCGGGGCCCGCTCCTACAATGAGCAGTTCTTC.

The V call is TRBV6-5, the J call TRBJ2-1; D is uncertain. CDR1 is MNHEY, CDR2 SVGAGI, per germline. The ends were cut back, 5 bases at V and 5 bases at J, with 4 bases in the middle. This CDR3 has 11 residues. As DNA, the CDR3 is TGTGCCAGCAGTCTACACAATGAGCAGTTCTTC. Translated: CASSLHNEQFF.

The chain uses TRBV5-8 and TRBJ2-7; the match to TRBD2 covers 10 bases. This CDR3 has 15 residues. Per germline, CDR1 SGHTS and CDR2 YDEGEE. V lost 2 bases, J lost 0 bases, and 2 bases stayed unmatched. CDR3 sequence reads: CASSLSGGASYEQYF. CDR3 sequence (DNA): TGTGCCAGCAGCTTAAGCGGGGGGGCCTCCTACGAGCAGTACTTC.

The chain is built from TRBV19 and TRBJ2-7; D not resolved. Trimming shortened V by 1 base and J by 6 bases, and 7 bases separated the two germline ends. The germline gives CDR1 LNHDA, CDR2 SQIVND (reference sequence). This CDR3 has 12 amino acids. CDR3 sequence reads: CASSIGALEQYF. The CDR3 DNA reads TGTGCCAGTAGTATAGGAGCGCTCGAGCAGTACTTC.

The CDR3 DNA follows: TGTGCCAGCAGCCCGGGGGGTGCAGAGACCCAGTACTTC. Translating gives CASSPGGAETQYF. The V gene is TRBV11-2, the J gene TRBJ2-5, with 7 bases fitting TRBD2. J lost 4 bases, V lost 5 bases, and 4 bases had no gene match. The CDR3 contains 13 residues. Germline values: CDR1 SGHAT, CDR2 FQNNGV.

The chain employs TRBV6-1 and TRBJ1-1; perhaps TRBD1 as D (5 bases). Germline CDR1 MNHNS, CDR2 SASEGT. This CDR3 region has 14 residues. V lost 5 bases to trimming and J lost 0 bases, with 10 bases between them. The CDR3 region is CASSWGGMNTEAFF. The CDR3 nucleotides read TGTGCCAGCAGTTGGGGGGGAATGAACACTGAAGCTTTCTTT.

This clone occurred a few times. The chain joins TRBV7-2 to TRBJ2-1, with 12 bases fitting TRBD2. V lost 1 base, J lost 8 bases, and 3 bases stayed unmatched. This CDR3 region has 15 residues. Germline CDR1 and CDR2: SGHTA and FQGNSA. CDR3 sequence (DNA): TGTGCCAGCAGCTTAGGGACTAGCGGGGTCTATGAGCAGTTCTTC. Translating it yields CASSLGTSGVYEQFF. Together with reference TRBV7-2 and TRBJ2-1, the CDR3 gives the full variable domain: GAGVSQSPSNKVTEKGKDVELRCDPISGHTALYWYRQSLGQGLEFLIYFQGNSAPDKSGLPSDRFSAERTGGSVSTLTIQRTQQEDSAVYLCASSLGTSGVYEQFFGPGTRLTVL.

The CDR3: CAWRRGGPYEKQYF. The DNA for the CDR3 is TGTGCCTGGAGAAGGGGGGGACCCTACGAAAAGCAGTACTTC. The chain is built from TRBV30 and TRBJ2-7, with D tentatively TRBD2 (7 bases). V lost 3 bases and J 8 bases, leaving 20 bases between the germline ends. The CDR3 consists of 14 residues. Germline lookup yields CDR1 GTSNPN and CDR2 SVGIG (reference sequence).

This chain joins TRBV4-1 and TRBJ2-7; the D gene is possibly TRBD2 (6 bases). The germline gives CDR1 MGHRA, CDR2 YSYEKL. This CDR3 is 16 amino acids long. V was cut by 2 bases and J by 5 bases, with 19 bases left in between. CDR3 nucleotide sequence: TGCGCCAGCAGCCAATACCTCCAGGACGGGGGTAACGAGCAGTACTTC. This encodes CASSQYLQDGGNEQYF.

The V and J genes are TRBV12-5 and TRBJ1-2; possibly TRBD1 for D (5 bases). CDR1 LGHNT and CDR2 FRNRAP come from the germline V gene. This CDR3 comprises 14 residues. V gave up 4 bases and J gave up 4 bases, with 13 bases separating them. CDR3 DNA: TGTGCTAGTGGTTGGGAGGGGAGGGGCTATGGCTACACCTTC. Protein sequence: CASGWEGRGYGYTF.

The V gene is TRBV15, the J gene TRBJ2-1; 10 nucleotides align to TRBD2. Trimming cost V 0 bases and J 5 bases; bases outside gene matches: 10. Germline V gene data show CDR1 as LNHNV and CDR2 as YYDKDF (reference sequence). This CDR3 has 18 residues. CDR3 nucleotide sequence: TGTGCCACCAGCAGAGATCTTAGGACTAGCGGAGATAACAATGAGCAGTTCTTC. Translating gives CATSRDLRTSGDNNEQFF.

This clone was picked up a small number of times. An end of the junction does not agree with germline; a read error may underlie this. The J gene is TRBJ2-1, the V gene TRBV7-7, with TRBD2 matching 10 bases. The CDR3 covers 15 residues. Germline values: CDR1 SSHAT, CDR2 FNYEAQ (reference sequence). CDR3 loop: CASRKAGGPDNEQFF. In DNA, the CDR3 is TGTGCTAGCAGAAAAGCGGGGGGGCCGGATAATGAGCAGTTCTTC.

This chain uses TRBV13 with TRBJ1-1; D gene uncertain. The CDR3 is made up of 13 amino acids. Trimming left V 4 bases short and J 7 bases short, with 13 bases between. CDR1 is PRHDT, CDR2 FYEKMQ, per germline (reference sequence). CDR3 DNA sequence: TGTGCCAGCAGCTGCCCAACGTGCGGTGAAGCTTTCTTT. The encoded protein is CASSCPTCGEAFF.

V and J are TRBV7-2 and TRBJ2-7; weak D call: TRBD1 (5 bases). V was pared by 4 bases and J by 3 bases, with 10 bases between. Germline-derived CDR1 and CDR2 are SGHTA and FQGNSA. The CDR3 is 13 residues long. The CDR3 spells CASSWGLNYEQYF. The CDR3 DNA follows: TGTGCCAGCAGCTGGGGCCTCAACTACGAGCAGTACTTC.

CDR3 in amino acids: CASSPGGWGEFF. In nucleotides, the CDR3 is TGTGCCAGCAGCCCGGGGGGATGGGGCGAGTTCTTC. The chain employs TRBV27 and TRBJ2-1, with 7 bases matching TRBD2. The CDR3 extends over 12 amino acids. The V and J ends lost 6 bases and 14 bases, in that order; junction bases with no gene match: 10. Per the germline V gene, CDR1 is MNHEY and CDR2 is SMNVEV (reference sequence).

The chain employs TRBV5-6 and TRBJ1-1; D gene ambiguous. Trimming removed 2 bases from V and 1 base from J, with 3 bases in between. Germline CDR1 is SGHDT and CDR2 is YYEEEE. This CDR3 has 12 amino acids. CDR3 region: CASSFGNTEAFF. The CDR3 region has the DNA TGTGCCAGCAGCTTCGGGAACACTGAAGCTTTCTTT.

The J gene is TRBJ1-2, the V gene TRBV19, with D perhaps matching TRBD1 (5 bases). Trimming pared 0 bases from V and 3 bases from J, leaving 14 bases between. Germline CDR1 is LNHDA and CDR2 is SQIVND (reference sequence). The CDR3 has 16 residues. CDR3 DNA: TGTGCCAGTAGTATAGAGCAGGGAAGAGGTCACTATGGCTACACCTTC. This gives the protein CASSIEQGRGHYGYTF.

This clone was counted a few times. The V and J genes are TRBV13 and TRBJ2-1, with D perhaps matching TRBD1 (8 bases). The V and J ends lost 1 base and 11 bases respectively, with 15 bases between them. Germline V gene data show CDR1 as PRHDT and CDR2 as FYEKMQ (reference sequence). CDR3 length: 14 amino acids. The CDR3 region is CASSLDRGGDQQFF. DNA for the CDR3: TGTGCCAGCAGCTTAGACAGGGGGGGGGACCAGCAGTTCTTC.

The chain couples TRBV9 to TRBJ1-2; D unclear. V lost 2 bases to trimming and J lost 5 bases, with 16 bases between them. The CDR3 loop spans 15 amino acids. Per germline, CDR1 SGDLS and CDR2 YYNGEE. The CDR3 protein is CASSVGVEGVYGYTF. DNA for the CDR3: TGTGCCAGCAGCGTCGGGGTAGAGGGCGTTTATGGCTACACCTTC.

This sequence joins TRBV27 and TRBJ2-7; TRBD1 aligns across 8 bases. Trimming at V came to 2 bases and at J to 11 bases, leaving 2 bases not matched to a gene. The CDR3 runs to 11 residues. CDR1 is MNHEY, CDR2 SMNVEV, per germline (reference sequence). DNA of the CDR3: TGTGCCAGCAGTTTAGGGGGACAGGAGTACTTC. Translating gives CASSLGGQEYF.

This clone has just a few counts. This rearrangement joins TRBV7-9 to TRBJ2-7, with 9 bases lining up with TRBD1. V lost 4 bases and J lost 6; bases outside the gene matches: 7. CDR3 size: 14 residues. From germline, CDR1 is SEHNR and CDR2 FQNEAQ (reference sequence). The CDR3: CASSYAGQGVEQYF. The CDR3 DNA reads TGTGCCAGCAGCTACGCGGGACAGGGAGTCGAGCAGTACTTC.